The 8 T cell receptor beta chains listed next were all sequenced from one sample in a study of blood T cell repertoires in COVID-19. TCRdb keeps only in-frame clones here, not all; method: immunoSEQ multiplex PCR. The table shows over 45,000 clones, with 75% to 90% occurring only once. Sequencing used peripheral blood. These receptors were collected from a woman in her sixties or seventies with COVID-19, enrolled during active disease.

V is TRBV6-5 and J is TRBJ1-6; weak D call: TRBD1 (5 bases). Germline CDR1 MNHEY, CDR2 SVGAGI. CDR3 length: 15 amino acids. Trimming took 5 bases from V and 4 from J, leaving 12 bases between them. The CDR3 region is CASSTIGGYNSPLHF. CDR3 DNA sequence: TGTGCCAGCAGTACCATCGGGGGGTATAATTCACCCCTCCACTTT.

The chain employs TRBV9 and TRBJ2-7, with D possibly matching TRBD2 (6 bases). Looked up from germline, CDR1 is SGDLS and CDR2 is YYNGEE. The CDR3 has 16 residues. V lost 2 bases to trimming and J lost 3 bases, with 18 bases between them. The CDR3 DNA follows: TGTGCCAGCAGCGTCGGGTGGTCGGGAGTTGGCTACGAGCAGTACTTC. Its translation: CASSVGWSGVGYEQYF.

V and J are TRBV30 and TRBJ2-7; 7 bases line up with TRBD2. The length of the CDR3 is 15 residues. Germline CDR1 and CDR2: GTSNPN and SVGIG (reference sequence). Trimming took 3 bases from V and 3 from J; bases not matched to a gene: 11. In nucleotides, the CDR3 is TGTGCCTGGAGCCCCTTGGCGGGGGTGAGCTACGAGCAGTACTTC. This translates into CAWSPLAGVSYEQYF.

The CDR3 loop reads CASSTGGPQSAFF. DNA of the CDR3: TGTGCCAGCAGTACAGGGGGGCCCCAATCAGCTTTCTTT. The chain combines TRBV12-3 or TRBV12-4 with TRBJ1-1, with 8 bases aligning to TRBD1. V lost 5 bases, J lost 10 bases, and 9 bases stayed unmatched. This CDR3 has 13 residues.

The chain employs TRBV19 and TRBJ2-1, with 8 bases that match TRBD2. The trim removed 4 bases at V and 3 bases at J, leaving 8 bases unmatched. The CDR3 runs 16 residues. Germline loops: CDR1 LNHDA, CDR2 SQIVND (reference sequence). In nucleotides, the CDR3 is TGTGCCAGTAGTAACCTCCTAGCGGGCGGCTACAATGAGCAGTTCTTC. Protein product: CASSNLLAGGYNEQFF.

The CDR3 DNA follows: TGTGCCAGCAGTTTTCAGTGGGCCCAGCCCCAGCATTTT. It encodes CASSFQWAQPQHF. V is TRBV12-3 or TRBV12-4 and J is TRBJ1-5; no definite D call. Trimming stripped 3 bases from V and 7 bases from J, with 10 bases between. There are 13 residues in the CDR3.

This chain joins TRBV5-1 and TRBJ2-3; D perhaps matches TRBD1 (6 bases). Germline V gives CDR1 SGHRS, CDR2 YFSETQ. Trimming cost V 2 bases and J 0 bases, with 10 bases left between them. The length of the CDR3 is 15 residues. In DNA form, the CDR3 reads TGCGCCAGCAGCTTTTGGACAGCTAGCACAGATACGCAGTATTTT. Amino acids: CASSFWTASTDTQYF.

This clone was observed a single time. The chain employs TRBV7-2 and TRBJ2-3; possibly TRBD2 for D (6 bases). The CDR3 contains 16 residues. V lost 5 bases to trimming and J lost 4 bases, with 19 bases between them. From germline, CDR1 is SGHTA and CDR2 FQGNSA. CDR3 residues: CASSRLSSGAADTQYF. CDR3 coding DNA: TGTGCCAGCAGCCGCCTCAGTTCGGGAGCAGCAGATACGCAGTATTTT.